Below, one TCR beta chain is given with its context. Its antigen specificity is not known. No quality values exist for individual bases; no much larger clone is one base distant. Library preparation employed the immunoSEQ multiplex PCR assay. For the multiplex PCR, a mixture combining 60 forward primers for TCR Vbeta segments and 13 reverse primers for TCR Jbeta segments was used. The CDR3 region of rearranged TCR beta genes was amplified from genomic DNA by a multiplex PCR assay. The amplified TCR beta libraries were sequenced on the Illumina HiSeq System as 87-base-pair reads. Per the authors' processing: A later analysis tallied approximately 87 million unique TCR beta chains across the roughly 610 repertoires, and roughly 11 million of those chains were shared by two or more donors. Raw reads were error-corrected and collapsed into unique sequences by a nearest-neighbor algorithm in which closely related sequences were merged to remove PCR and sequencing errors. CDR3 sequences were aligned to IMGT reference sequences to assign V, D and J gene segments. Each retained sequence needed at least a six-nucleotide match to both a V gene segment and a J gene segment. Rearrangements were called productive when the CDR3 lacked stop codons and stayed in frame with V and J; all others were non-productive. CDR3 was defined according to IMGT convention as the region running from the second conserved V-encoded cysteine to the conserved J-encoded phenylalanine. The earlier analysis of about 590 of the donors excluded sequences that lacked an unambiguous match to a single V gene segment. An earlier analysis of some 500 of the donors classified V segments as functional when productive rearrangements were above 56.7% and as segregating when the standard deviation between donors was above 5%. To diagnose cytomegalovirus status from the catalog of TCR beta chain sequences, a statistical classification framework was built. In a later analysis, V and J genes were assigned by comparing TCR nucleotide sequences against IMGT/GENE-DB human TR gene sequences. Using the TCRdist pipeline, a later analysis assigned CDR3 sequences along with most-parsimonious VDJ recombination scenarios. In a later analysis, each TCR beta chain was defined by its CDR3 amino acid sequence together with its V-gene family, and reads without a unique V-gene family were excluded. To address suspected cross-contamination and a sequencing artifact, a later analysis removed a few hundred highly shared, low-generation-probability nucleotide sequences. In a later analysis, a clonal expansion index for each public chain was calculated from normalized within-repertoire ranks of inferred template counts. In a later analysis, generation probabilities were computed using a VDJ recombination model fitted to out-of-frame rearrangements, and the results were checked against IGoR. In a later analysis, hypergeometric tests were used to score TCR-TCR, TCR-HLA and TCR-CMV co-occurrence, with a repertoire-size bias correction applied to TCR pairs. False discovery rates were estimated in a later analysis by permuting HLA or CMV assignments 20 times. In a later analysis, co-occurring TCRs were grouped with DBSCAN, and TCRdist sequence similarity was added when clustering was performed within HLA-allele-positive subsets. Repertoires with fewer than 30,000 or more than 120,000 public chains, plus five repertoires with anomalous nucleotide sharing, were excluded from co-occurrence clustering. The immuneACCESS repertoire file appears here via TCRdb, limited to in-frame rearrangements. These files lack a portion of the clones; in checked studies, under half of the deficit traces to unresolved V genes, and the cause of the others is not known. V, J and clone size are taken as reported in that table, and D and trimming were inferred from the DNA itself. The sample profile shows 150,000 to 200,000 clones; roughly 76% of them were found once. The ten largest clones represent roughly 1.9% of the sample.

The cohort comprised some 730 healthy bone marrow donors. At the time of sampling, every cohort member was nominally healthy, though immune exposures that went unrecorded were likely present. Of the approximately 700 cohort members, approximately 280 had positive CMV serostatus and 350 to 450 had negative CMV serostatus, and CMV serostatus was not recorded for the donor. Each donor provided a peripheral blood sample, and peripheral blood mononuclear cells were used for TCR beta sequencing. The Qiagen DNeasy Blood Extraction Kit was used to extract genomic DNA from the blood cell samples. This record comes from a study of cytomegalovirus exposure and HLA in healthy donors (dated by TCRdb to the late 2010s). In the study overall: An earlier analysis of some 500 of the donors reported 250 to 300 Gb of sequence data and more than 90 million unique TCR beta sequences from 150 million to 200 million T cells. Roughly 300 gigabases of sequencing data and tens of millions of unique TCR sequences were included in an early release covering about 600 HLA-typed donors. Among the roughly 430 genotyped donors, around 81% belonged to the genetic ancestry cluster associated with self-reported Caucasian donors. The study aimed to test whether signatures of past pathogen exposure could be identified by cataloging public T cell receptors. The study used immunosequencing to profile the T cell repertoires of about 670 subjects and linked those repertoires to cytomegalovirus serostatus. Besides the first cohort of roughly 700 subjects, a separate validation cohort made up of 120 different subjects was used. To predict cytomegalovirus infection status, the study brought together high-throughput TCR immunosequencing, statistical association of individual TCRs with disease status, and machine learning. A later analysis re-analyzed previously published TCR beta repertoires from approximately 700 donors and added high-resolution HLA genotyping to study TCR occurrence patterns. The later analysis used no new phenotypic data to find candidate immune exposures, relying instead on TCR beta sequences and their occurrence across donors. In an earlier analysis of several hundred of the donors, high-throughput TCR beta sequencing was used to judge whether each TCR beta V gene segment behaved as functional or pseudogenic. Alongside the repertoire data, information on donor age, sex, ethnicity and CMV serostatus was compiled. Genome-wide SNP genotypes for about three fifths of the 666 donors were used in a later genetic analysis, which treated that subset as a discovery cohort. All discovery cohort repertoires had been generated on a single sequencing platform. HLA typing covered class I and class II loci at four-digit resolution. The number of typed donors differed by locus: about 620-640 for A, B, C, DRB1 and DQB1; some 540 for DQA1; 606 for DPA1; and roughly 490 for DPB1. Roughly five DR-DQ haplotypes were handled as single units for association and clustering, since linkage in the cohort was strong. On average, over 200,000 unique TCR beta nucleotide sequences were sequenced per donor among more than 350 genotyped donors of the cohort, with 15% to 20% of those sequences being non-productive.

Points the paper makes about the study in general: Strong co-occurrence of HLA alleles, especially DR and DQ, made assigning TCR associations to individual alleles difficult. According to the authors, the approach could potentially be generalized to other disease states and immunological phenotypes. The classifier was reported to diagnose cytomegalovirus status with high specificity and sensitivity in both the original cohort and the validation cohort. According to a later analysis, TCR association rates differed among HLA loci, with DRB1 alleles showing the most associated TCRs and HLA-C alleles showing the fewest. The sequencing pipeline was judged likely to have produced a cluster of highly shared sequence variants as a technical artifact. A further reported finding was that TCR beta sequences accurately predicted the HLA-A and HLA-B alleles for most subjects in the first cohort. According to a later genetic analysis, donors in an Asian-associated ancestry cluster had fewer N-insertions in productive TCRs than the roughly 700-donor mean. Because counts were too low, approximately 15 rarely observed V segments, including chromosome 9 orphons, were excluded from the earlier analysis of around 640 of the donors. In vitro tests confirmed that a few of the cytomegalovirus-associated TCR beta chains recognize cytomegalovirus antigens. In the study, approximately 160 TCR beta chains were listed as associated with cytomegalovirus. The only immune exposure information available for the cohort was CMV serostatus. Correlated functional status among segregating V segments might be attributable to linkage disequilibrium, but an unknown experimental factor could not be ruled out. V-gene and J-gene trimming of TCR beta chains was associated with a missense DCLRE1C variant in a later genetic analysis, and the association was replicated in an independent cohort. The presence/absence analyses assumed that sequencing depth was roughly uniform across donors, and that assumption may not be true. Across donors, most TCR sequences were observed very rarely, whereas some public TCRs were present in many individuals. Specific HLA alleles were associated with about 17,000 TCR beta sequences at a false discovery rate of 0.05 in a later analysis. In this cohort, only TCR beta chains were sequenced, and detectable features were limited by the absence of alpha or paired-chain data. Several of the top co-occurrence clusters appeared to be linked to parvovirus B19, influenza, CMV and Epstein-Barr virus, according to a later analysis. Compared with equally common non-associated chains, HLA-associated TCR beta chains in a later analysis were more clonally expanded and had lower generation probabilities. Because some donors lacked HLA typing at each locus, the association tests relied only on the typed subset. A later analysis found that most CMV-associated TCR beta chains appeared HLA-restricted, with HLA associations seemingly driven largely by CMV exposure. An earlier analysis of 587 of the donors showed that most TCR beta V segments appeared in productive rearrangements either about 87% or about 30% of the time, which broadly matched IMGT annotations.

The sequencing input was PBMCs. The source of this sequence is a human donor in good health.

The CDR3 in this case is CASSPWRANEKLFF. The nucleotide sequence reads as follows: TGTGCCAGCAGTCCCTGGAGGGCTAATGAAAAACTGTTTTTT. The sequence links TRBV6-5 to TRBJ1-4; no D segment can be confidently identified. V loses 5 bases of germline sequence and J loses 3 bases, and the interval between the two ends is 10 bases. The germline V gene supplies CDR1 MNHEY and CDR2 SVGAGI. From its cysteine to its phenylalanine, the CDR3 spans 14 amino acids. Only the CDR3 portion is preserved as DNA: 42 bases, with reading frame beginning at the first base.